The 16 T cell receptor beta chains in this list originate from one sample, sequenced in a study of CD8+CD57+ T cells in acquired aplastic anemia. Patients who underwent sequencing had shown CD8+CD57+ cell expansion by flow cytometry. Template material for TCR beta VDJ and CDR3 profiling consisted of genomic DNA. TCRdb analysed the reads with MiXCR anew, one entry per CDR3 protein. Of 210,000 or so distinct CDR3 sequences in the sample, approximately 51% were seen once. What was sequenced was sorted CD4+, CD8+, or CD8+CD57+ T cells (not recorded which) from PBMCs. These receptors were taken from a human donor with aplastic anemia.

This clonotype was observed many times. This chain joins TRBV2 and TRBJ2-1; 14 bases are shared with TRBD2. CDR3 length: 16 amino acids. J was trimmed by 6 bases and V by 8 bases; bases with no gene match: 9. Germline assignment: CDR1 SNHLY and CDR2 FYNNEI. The CDR3 DNA is TGTGCCAGCGGGCCGGGACTAGCGGGGGAGGTCAATGAGCAGTTCTTC. Protein product: CASGPGLAGEVNEQFF. Using reference TRBV2 and TRBJ2-1 for the parts outside the CDR3, the full variable domain is EPEVTQTPSHQVTQMGQEVILRCVPISNHLYFYWYRQILGQKVEFLVSFYNNEISEKSEIFDDQFSVERPDGSNFTLKIRSTKLEDSAMYFCASGPGLAGEVNEQFFGPGTRLTVL.

For this clonotype: At one end the junction does not follow the germline gene, possibly because of a read error. The chain joins TRBV6-5 to TRBJ2-5; 7 positions agree with TRBD2. The CDR3 contains 14 residues. Germline lookup yields CDR1 MNHEY and CDR2 SVGAGI. CDR3 in amino acids: CASSFQRGEETPYF. The CDR3 DNA is TGTGCCAGCAGTTTCCAGCGGGGTGAAGAGACCCCGTACTTC.

This chain joins TRBV15 and TRBJ1-2; D gene uncertain. The germline gives CDR1 LNHNV, CDR2 YYDKDF (reference sequence). V shed 1 base and J shed 4 bases, with 7 bases lying between them. The CDR3 sequence is 13 residues long. CDR3 protein: CATSRGEIYGYTF. For the CDR3, the DNA is TGTGCCACCAGCAGAGGCGAGATCTATGGCTACACCTTC.

The gene calls are TRBV19 and TRBJ1-1; tentative D call: TRBD1 (5 bases). This CDR3 contains 14 residues. From germline, CDR1 is LNHDA and CDR2 SQIVND (reference sequence). V was shortened by 5 bases and J by 1 base, with 11 bases between the two germline ends. DNA of the CDR3: TGTGCCAGTAGTCCAGGGTTCGCGAACACTGAAGCTTTCTTT. It specifies CASSPGFANTEAFF.

This clonotype was recorded only once. This clone may be a read error of a much larger clone one base away. V gene TRBV12-3 or TRBV12-4 combines with J gene TRBJ2-7; D is ambiguous. The V end was cut by 2 bases, the J end by 2 bases, with 13 bases between. The CDR3 length is 15 residues. The CDR3 spells CASSLSYQSPYEQYF. As DNA, the CDR3 is TGTGCCAGCAGTTTAAGTTACCAGAGCCCCTACGAGCAGTACTTC.

In its sample, this clonotype was seen a few times. A much bigger clone sits one base away, suggesting this may be a read error. The chain carries TRBV12-3 or TRBV12-4 and TRBJ2-6; 7 bases agree with TRBD1. This CDR3 is built from 16 residues. Germline trimming cut 5 bases from V and 0 bases from J; bases unmatched to any gene: 4. The CDR3 sequence is CASSLDRSSGANVLTF. For the CDR3, the DNA is TGTGCCAGCAGTCTGGACAGGAGCTCTGGGGCCAACGTCCTGACTTTC.

This clonotype was seen at least ten times. V and J are TRBV5-5 and TRBJ1-3; possible D gene TRBD1, 6 bases. This CDR3 has 15 residues. Trimming took 2 bases from V and 5 from J, leaving 14 bases between them. Germline V gene lookup returns CDR1 SGHKS and CDR2 YYEKEE (reference sequence). CDR3 protein: CASSLKGVRRNTIYF. In DNA, the CDR3 is TGTGCCAGCAGCTTAAAGGGGGTAAGGAGAAACACCATATATTTT.

Ten or more counts support this clonotype. The V gene is TRBV28, the J gene TRBJ1-1, with TRBD1 matching 9 bases. Trimming removed 2 bases from V and 4 bases from J; junction bases left unmatched: 2. The CDR3 spans 14 residues. Looked up from germline, CDR1 is MDHEN and CDR2 is SYDVKM. CDR3 sequence reads: CASSLNRGLTEAFF. Written as DNA, the CDR3 is TGTGCCAGCAGTTTAAACAGGGGGCTCACTGAAGCTTTCTTT. Supplemented by reference TRBV28 and TRBJ1-1, the full variable domain reads DVKVTQSSRYLVKRTGEKVFLECVQDMDHENMFWYRQDPGLGLRLIYFSYDVKMKEKGDIPEGYSVSREKKERFSLILESASTNQTSMYLCASSLNRGLTEAFFGQGTRLTVV.

This chain links TRBV24-1 with TRBJ1-1; 8 positions match TRBD1. This CDR3 spans 16 amino acids. Germline CDR1 and CDR2: KGHDR and SFDVKD. The J segment lost 0 bases and the V segment lost 8 bases, leaving 10 bases of the junction unmatched. Here the CDR3 DNA reads TGTGCCACCACGAACAGGGGGGAGGGATTGAACACTGAAGCTTTCTTT. It encodes CATTNRGEGLNTEAFF.

The chain is built from TRBV15 and TRBJ2-7; D not resolved. Germline CDR1 and CDR2: LNHNV and YYDKDF (reference sequence). The CDR3 has 13 amino acids. V dropped 3 bases and J dropped 4 bases, with 10 bases sitting between them. The chain's CDR3 is CATSRDPGYEQYF. The CDR3 region has the DNA TGTGCCACCAGCAGGGATCCCGGATACGAGCAGTACTTC.

The rearrangement links TRBV6-5 to TRBJ1-1; unclear D gene. This CDR3 contains 14 residues. Germline V gene lookup returns CDR1 MNHEY and CDR2 SVGAGI. Trimming took 4 bases from V and 0 from J, leaving 9 bases between them. The CDR3 spells CASSSPGLNTEAFF. CDR3 nucleotides: TGTGCCAGCAGTTCCCCCGGGCTGAACACTGAAGCTTTCTTT.

This clonotype was seen many times. The J gene is TRBJ2-2, the V gene TRBV19, with D perhaps TRBD2 (5 bases). The CDR3 covers 13 residues. V was clipped by 7 bases and J by 4 bases, with 10 bases between them. In germline, CDR1 is LNHDA, CDR2 SQIVND (reference sequence). In DNA, the CDR3 is TGTGCCAGTACGAGGGTCGGCACCGGGGAGCTGTTTTTT. Protein: CASTRVGTGELFF.

This clonotype was picked up one time. A read error may account for a junction end that differs from germline. The chain joins TRBV2 to TRBJ2-2; perhaps TRBD1 as D (5 bases). Germline lookup yields CDR1 SNHLY and CDR2 FYNNEI. This CDR3 is built from 11 residues. CDR3 loop: CAGSLGQGLFF. The CDR3, as DNA: TGTGCCGGCAGTTTGGGGCAGGGGCTGTTTTTT.

J is TRBJ2-1 and V is TRBV7-9; 9 positions match TRBD1. The germline gives CDR1 SEHNR, CDR2 FQNEAQ (reference sequence). The CDR3 is made up of 15 amino acids. The trim removed 5 bases at V and 8 bases at J, leaving 10 bases unmatched. CDR3 sequence reads: CASSPKGTGLHEQFF. The DNA of the CDR3 is TGTGCCAGCAGCCCGAAGGGGACAGGGCTTCATGAGCAGTTCTTC.

This clonotype appeared many times. This chain connects TRBV3-1 to TRBJ2-5; D possibly uses TRBD1 or TRBD2 (5 bases each). The V end was cut by 4 bases, the J end by 9 bases, with 21 bases between. Germline lookup yields CDR1 LGHDT and CDR2 YNNKEL (reference sequence). The CDR3 contains 15 residues. The CDR3 bases are TGTGCCAGCAGCCTCCCCCCGGGACCAGTCGGGGCCCAGTACTTC. It codes for CASSLPPGPVGAQYF.

The gene calls are TRBV6-5 and TRBJ1-3; weak D call: TRBD1 (5 bases). Between the trimmed V and J ends, which lost 0 bases and 4 bases, there was a span of 7 bases. The CDR3 extends over 14 amino acids. The germline V gene encodes CDR1 MNHEY and CDR2 SVGAGI. Written as DNA, the CDR3 is TGTGCCAGCAGTTACTCCGCAGGGGGAAACACCATATATTTT. Translating it yields CASSYSAGGNTIYF.